Shown below are 26 T cell receptor beta chains from a single sample sequenced in a study of early T cells in non-severe SARS-CoV-2 infection. Each CDR3 protein gets one entry after TCRdb re-called the 5' RACE reads with MiXCR. The sample lists 28,000 or so distinct CDR3 sequences, 5.3% seen once, with around 4.5% in the top ten. The sample consisted of whole blood. The receptors derive from an adult who was a healthcare worker with PCR-confirmed SARS-CoV-2 infection or an uninfected control (not recorded which).

This clonotype was counted at least ten times. The CDR3 sequence: CASSYVSANGEQFF. CDR3 coding DNA: TGTGCCAGCAGTTACGTTTCCGCGAATGGTGAGCAGTTCTTC. The chain couples TRBV6-6 to TRBJ2-1, with D unclear. The CDR3 loop spans 14 amino acids. The germline V and J ends were trimmed by 2 bases and 9 bases, with 14 bases remaining between them. The germline V gene has CDR1 MNHNY and CDR2 SVGAGI (reference sequence).

In its sample, this clonotype was seen many times. The rearrangement links TRBV18 to TRBJ1-5, with TRBD1 matching over 8 bases. The V segment lost 1 base and the J segment 0 bases; nucleotides outside the gene matches: 11. This CDR3 region has 19 residues. The germline V gene encodes CDR1 KGHSH and CDR2 LQKENI. The CDR3 sequence: CASSPRPGTGEYSNQPQHF. The CDR3 nucleotides are TGTGCCAGCTCACCACGTCCCGGGACAGGAGAATATAGCAATCAGCCCCAGCATTTT.

This clonotype was recorded a few times. This chain uses TRBV20-1 with TRBJ2-1; TRBD2 matches 7 bases. Germline loops: CDR1 DFQATT, CDR2 SNEGSKA (reference sequence). V shed 5 bases, J shed 4 bases, and the junction held 8 bases outside the gene matches. CDR3 size: 14 residues. DNA of the CDR3: TGCAGTGCTTTGGGGGGGAGACCGTACAATGAGCAGTTCTTC. Translating it yields CSALGGRPYNEQFF.

This clonotype was seen at least ten times. The chain combines TRBV13 with TRBJ2-2; 7 bases map to TRBD2. The CDR3 consists of 16 residues. Germline V lookup: CDR1 PRHDT, CDR2 FYEKMQ (reference sequence). With 3 bases clipped from V and 4 bases from J, the junction kept 8 bases outside the gene matches. The CDR3 bases are TGTGCCAGCAGCTTGGGAGGGCCCGTGGGCACCGGGGAGCTGTTTTTT. It codes for CASSLGGPVGTGELFF.

This clonotype has a count of ten or more. This chain links TRBV7-6 with TRBJ1-1; 7 positions match TRBD1. The germline V gene has CDR1 SGHVS and CDR2 FNYEAQ. The CDR3 runs to 15 residues. V was clipped by 5 bases and J by 2 bases; unmatched bases: 8. The DNA of the CDR3 is TGTGCCAGCAGCCCCCCATGGACAGGCAACACTGAAGCTTTCTTT. Translating gives CASSPPWTGNTEAFF.

The chain uses TRBV11-2 and TRBJ2-7, with unresolved D. The CDR3 covers 13 residues. Trimming removed 0 bases at V and 6 bases at J, with 9 bases between. Per germline, CDR1 SGHAT and CDR2 FQNNGV. CDR3 loop: CASSLERTSEQYF. The CDR3 nucleotides read TGTGCCAGCAGCTTAGAGCGGACGTCCGAGCAGTACTTC.

Sample share makes this clonotype medium-sized. The chain employs TRBV28 and TRBJ2-6; 7 bases match TRBD2. CDR1 MDHEN and CDR2 SYDVKM come from the germline V gene. Trimming at V came to 5 bases and at J to 2 bases, leaving 3 bases not matched to a gene. The length of the CDR3 is 15 residues. The DNA of the CDR3 is TGTGCCAGCAGTCTTGGGAGGGCTGGGGCCAACGTCCTGACTTTC. Encoded protein: CASSLGRAGANVLTF. The variable domain in full, completed from reference TRBV28 and TRBJ2-6, reads DVKVTQSSRYLVKRTGEKVFLECVQDMDHENMFWYRQDPGLGLRLIYFSYDVKMKEKGDIPEGYSVSREKKERFSLILESASTNQTSMYLCASSLGRAGANVLTFGAGSRLTVL.

This clonotype was found many times. V gene TRBV11-2 combines with J gene TRBJ1-4; D gene ambiguous. Germline V gene data show CDR1 as SGHAT and CDR2 as FQNNGV. The CDR3 covers 15 residues. V lost 5 bases and J 8 bases, leaving 18 bases between the germline ends. CDR3 sequence: CASSGIGAQNEKLFF. CDR3 coding DNA: TGTGCCAGCAGCGGAATCGGCGCCCAAAACGAAAAACTGTTTTTT. Drawing the rest from reference TRBV11-2 and TRBJ1-4, the complete variable domain is EAGVAQSPRYKIIEKRQSVAFWCNPISGHATLYWYQQILGQGPKLLIQFQNNGVVDDSQLPKDRFSAERLKGVDSTLKIQPAKLEDSAVYLCASSGIGAQNEKLFFGSGTQLSVL.

J is TRBJ2-4 and V is TRBV18, with a weak D call TRBD1 (6 bases). Germline V gene data show CDR1 as KGHSH and CDR2 as LQKENI. Between the trimmed V and J ends, which lost 2 bases and 0 bases, there was a span of 14 bases. This CDR3 has 17 residues. The CDR3 DNA reads TGTGCCAGCTCACCAAGACAGGAGTTCATAGCCAAAAACATTCAGTACTTC. Protein product: CASSPRQEFIAKNIQYF.

Ten or more counts support this clonotype. The chain employs TRBV29-1 and TRBJ1-2, with D unclear. Germline CDR1 and CDR2: SQVTM and ANQGSEA. CDR3 length: 11 residues. Trimming shortened V by 5 bases and J by 6 bases, and 10 bases separated the two germline ends. The CDR3 DNA reads TGCAGCGTTCGGGGTGTCGATGGCTACACCTTC. Encoded protein: CSVRGVDGYTF.

The chain joins TRBV29-1 to TRBJ1-1, with D unclear. Germline V gene sequence: CDR1 SQVTM, CDR2 ANQGSEA. CDR3 length: 12 amino acids. The V end was cut by 5 bases, the J end by 3 bases, with 10 bases between. CDR3 sequence: CSVNYWDTEAFF. CDR3 nucleotide sequence: TGCAGCGTTAATTATTGGGACACTGAAGCTTTCTTT.

This clonotype was observed a few times. V usage is TRBV29-1 and J usage is TRBJ2-1, with 13 bases aligning to TRBD2. The CDR3 sequence is 15 residues long. CDR1 is SQVTM and CDR2 is ANQGSEA in the germline V gene. Here the CDR3 DNA reads TGCATCCTTTGCCGAGGACTAGCGGGAGTAAATGAGCAGTTCTTC. Encoded protein: CILCRGLAGVNEQFF.

This clonotype appeared many times. The rearrangement joins TRBV6-1 to TRBJ2-1; D not certain. Germline V gene data show CDR1 as MNHNS and CDR2 as SASEGT. V lost 4 bases and J 6 bases, leaving 13 bases between the germline ends. CDR3 length: 14 amino acids. The CDR3 bases are TGTGCCAGCAGTGCCCGTAGGCAGGTCAATGAGCAGTTCTTC. It encodes CASSARRQVNEQFF.

As to this clonotype: This may be a read error: a much more frequent sequence differs by one nucleotide. The chain uses TRBV7-3 and TRBJ2-2, with 11 bases identical to TRBD2. V shed 7 bases and J 7 bases; nucleotides not matched to a gene: 14. The CDR3 contains 17 residues. CDR1 is SGHTA and CDR2 is FQGTGA in the germline V gene. The CDR3 DNA is TGTGCCAGCAACCAGAGTAGCGGGAGGGCCCCCGGCGGGGAGCTGTTTTTT. Amino acids: CASNQSSGRAPGGELFF. Variable domain in full (rest from reference TRBV7-3 and TRBJ2-2): GAGVSQTPSNKVTEKGKYVELRCDPISGHTALYWYRQSLGQGPEFLIYFQGTGAADDSGLPNDRFFAVRPEGSVSTLKIQRTERGDSAVYLCASNQSSGRAPGGELFFGEGSRLTVL.

Concerning this clonotype: It may be a read error: a sequence one base away is much more abundant. This chain uses TRBV18 with TRBJ1-5; D remains unclear. Germline V gene sequence: CDR1 KGHSH, CDR2 LQKENI. The CDR3 consists of 14 residues. The CDR3 DNA reads TGTGCCAGCTCACCATCCGAAGGGAATCAGACCCAGCATTTT. Translation: CASSPSEGNQTQHF.

This clonotype was observed at least ten times. The chain couples TRBV6-5 to TRBJ1-1, with TRBD1 matching over 7 bases. There are 13 residues in the CDR3. V was pared by 4 bases and J by 4 bases, with 3 bases of the junction left unmatched. The germline gives CDR1 MNHEY, CDR2 SVGAGI. In DNA, the CDR3 is TGTGCCAGCAGTTGGGGACAGAGCACTGAAGCTTTCTTT. It translates to CASSWGQSTEAFF.

This clonotype was observed many times. The chain joins TRBV10-2 to TRBJ1-1; 8 nucleotides match TRBD1. The J segment lost 4 bases and the V segment lost 7 bases, leaving 5 bases of the junction unmatched. CDR3 length equals 13 residues. CDR1 WSHSY and CDR2 SAAADI come from the germline V gene. The CDR3 DNA is TGCGCCAGCACATTTGACAGGGGCACTGAAGCTTTCTTT. Amino acid sequence: CASTFDRGTEAFF.

This clonotype has ten or more counts. V gene TRBV5-1 combines with J gene TRBJ2-3; weak D call: TRBD1 (5 bases). V was shortened by 0 bases and J by 5 bases, with 13 bases between the two germline ends. This CDR3 is 15 amino acids long. Germline assignment: CDR1 SGHRS and CDR2 YFSETQ. The CDR3 reads CASSLAGRQGDTQYF. The CDR3 coding sequence is TGCGCCAGCAGCTTGGCCGGAAGGCAGGGAGATACGCAGTATTTT.

This clonotype was counted many times. The chain is built from TRBV6-1 and TRBJ2-7, with 9 bases lining up with TRBD1. V was pared by 4 bases and J by 2 bases, with 9 bases of the junction left unmatched. Per the germline V gene, CDR1 is MNHNS and CDR2 is SASEGT. The CDR3 covers 16 residues. The CDR3 here is CASSGGTGLSTYEQYF. DNA of the CDR3: TGTGCCAGCAGTGGGGGGACAGGGCTATCGACCTACGAGCAGTACTTC.

The sample holds many counts of this clonotype. The genes are TRBV4-1 and TRBJ1-3; maybe TRBD1 (5 bases). The CDR3 is made up of 15 amino acids. Trimming pared 1 base from V and 2 bases from J, leaving 9 bases between. The germline CDR1 and CDR2 sequences are MGHRA and YSYEKL. CDR3: CASSQGKGPGNTIYF. DNA of the CDR3: TGCGCCAGCAGCCAAGGGAAGGGACCTGGAAACACCATATATTTT.

This clonotype was observed a handful of times. V gene TRBV28 combines with J gene TRBJ2-5, with D perhaps matching TRBD2 (6 bases). The CDR3 contains 15 residues. Germline CDR1 and CDR2: MDHEN and SYDVKM. V shed 5 bases and J shed 2 bases, with 15 bases lying between them. CDR3 DNA: TGTGCCAGCAGTGACCCAGGGACTTATCAAGAGACCCAGTACTTC. Translation gives CASSDPGTYQETQYF.

This clonotype was seen ten or more times. The chain employs TRBV27 and TRBJ2-7, with 12 bases identical to TRBD2. The CDR3 extends over 15 amino acids. Trimming removed 8 bases from V and 5 bases from J; junction bases left unmatched: 10. Germline assignment: CDR1 MNHEY and CDR2 SMNVEV (reference sequence). CDR3 DNA sequence: TGTGCCAGCGTTGAGAGACTAGCGGGAGTTCACGAGCAGTACTTC. Its protein product is CASVERLAGVHEQYF.

The sample holds many counts of this clonotype. The chain employs TRBV6-8 and TRBJ2-7; 8 nucleotides match TRBD2. CDR1 is MNHGY, CDR2 SAAAGT, per germline. This CDR3 contains 19 residues. V dropped 6 bases and J dropped 0; count of bases not matched to a gene: 19. CDR3 sequence: CASSNGRGPRRGSSYEQYF. For the CDR3, the DNA is TGTGCCAGCAGCAACGGGAGGGGCCCACGGAGGGGAAGCTCCTACGAGCAGTACTTC.

This clonotype was recorded at least ten times. The DNA for the CDR3 is TGTGCCAGCAGCTTAGGTCGTGGTGAGCAGTTCTTC. Encoded protein: CASSLGRGEQFF. This chain joins TRBV28 and TRBJ2-1; D is ambiguous. The CDR3 spans 12 residues. Deletions cut 6 bases from V and 9 bases from J, with 12 bases between. CDR1 and CDR2 (germline): MDHEN, SYDVKM.

This clonotype was counted ten times or more. CDR3 sequence reads: CASSLQDRFTGELFF. In DNA form, the CDR3 reads TGTGCCAGTAGTCTCCAGGACAGATTCACCGGGGAGCTGTTTTTT. This rearrangement joins TRBV19 to TRBJ2-2; a weak D match, TRBD1 (6 bases). The germline gives CDR1 LNHDA, CDR2 SQIVND (reference sequence). The V and J ends lost 5 bases and 4 bases respectively, with 14 bases between them. This CDR3 has 15 amino acids.

J is TRBJ2-7 and V is TRBV7-9; 7 nucleotides match TRBD2. Per the germline V gene, CDR1 is SEHNR and CDR2 is FQNEAQ (reference sequence). V shed 6 bases and J 2 bases; nucleotides not matched to a gene: 7. The CDR3 is made up of 14 amino acids. The CDR3 coding sequence is TGTGCCAGCAGGTCGCGGGAGAGTGCCTACGAGCAGTACTTC. Translation gives CASRSRESAYEQYF.